The TCR beta chain under discussion was sequenced for a study of T cell repertoires in cytomegalovirus infection. Across the whole study: TCR beta signatures that were public indicated CMV infection and matching HLA type.

TCRdb reprocessed the reads via MiXCR and lists one record per CDR3 protein. The data contain 150,000 to 200,000 distinct CDR3 sequences, 8.5% to 10% of them singletons. This clonotype was counted ten times or more. The CDR3 has 19 amino acids. Germline lookup yields CDR1 SGHVS and CDR2 FNYEAQ. J lost 0 bases, V lost 1 base, and 9 bases had no gene match. The chain carries TRBV7-6 and TRBJ2-1, with 10 nucleotides matching TRBD2. This sequence originates from a human donor in good health (CMV status not recorded). Some clones in this sample may be carry-over from other donors' samples. Sequenced sample: PBMCs. CDR3 sequence: CASSLGFSGRVNSYNEQFF. Here the CDR3 DNA reads TGTGCCAGCAGCTTAGGCTTCAGCGGGAGGGTGAACTCCTACAATGAGCAGTTCTTC.